Sequencing of this T cell receptor (beta chain) was carried out in a study of cytomegalovirus exposure and HLA in healthy donors. The study, taken as a whole, reports: TCR beta chains numbering more than 150 were designated cytomegalovirus-associated. Indistinguishable V segments, including TRBV6-2 and TRBV6-3, were excluded. Follow-up analysis later connected one missense variant in DCLRE1C with trimming of TCR beta V- and J-genes. The likely origin of a cluster of highly shared sequence variants was a sequencing artifact.

This PCR relied on a set of 60 Vbeta primers and 13 Jbeta primers. Measured with immunoSEQ multiplex PCR; TCRdb has only the in-frame clones, and not every one. The table lists 70,000 to 100,000 clones, 80% of them singletons. Only a few counts were recorded for this clone. Its antigen is not identified. The V gene's germline CDR1 is SNHLY and CDR2 FYNNEI. V trimming: 4 bases; J trimming: 5 bases; junction bases outside the gene matches: 4. CDR3 size: 14 residues. The chain recombines TRBV2 with TRBJ2-1; TRBD1 agrees at 8 bases. The clonotype originates from a man aged 50 to 60 in good health and CMV-seropositive. Sequenced: PBMCs. In DNA, the CDR3 is TGTGCCAGCAGTGTGCAGGGGGCGAACAATGAGCAGTTCTTC. The encoded protein is CASSVQGANNEQFF.